The 3 T cell receptor beta chains listed next were all sequenced from one sample in a study of vaccination effects on CD4 cells after COVID-19. Measured with immunoSEQ multiplex PCR; TCRdb has only the in-frame clones, and not every one. The sample has roughly 51,000 clones, around 70% seen once; the top ten hold 4.5% to 5.5%. No antigen has been identified for these receptors. Scientists isolated CD4+ T cells after a roughly nine-day culture period ended. A PCR test confirmed that the person had SARS-CoV-2 infection between March and December 2020. Either the mRNA-1273 or the BNT162b2 vaccine was given to participants as two doses. Sequences were derived from CD4+ T cells from PBMCs cultured without peptide, sampled after COVID-19 vaccination. These receptors all come from a human donor who had a prior SARS-CoV-2 infection.

The chain is built from TRBV19 and TRBJ2-1; a weak D match, TRBD1 (6 bases). The CDR3 consists of 14 residues. The germline V and J ends were trimmed by 7 bases and 3 bases, with 13 bases remaining between them. Germline values: CDR1 LNHDA, CDR2 SQIVND (reference sequence). CDR3 protein: CASKVGTYYNEQFF. The CDR3 DNA follows: TGTGCCAGTAAAGTAGGGACATACTACAATGAGCAGTTCTTC. Filled out from reference TRBV19 and TRBJ2-1, the complete variable domain reads DGGITQSPKYLFRKEGQNVTLSCEQNLNHDAMYWYRQDPGQGLRLIYYSQIVNDFQKGDIAEGYSVSREKKESFPLTVTSAQKNPTAFYLCASKVGTYYNEQFFGPGTRLTVL.

V gene TRBV6-2 or TRBV6-3 combines with J gene TRBJ2-7; 12 bases match TRBD1. The trim removed 0 bases at V and 2 bases at J, leaving 14 bases unmatched. This CDR3 region has 20 residues. Germline-derived CDR1 and CDR2 are MNHEY and SVGEGT. The CDR3 sequence is CASSYSLGGQGASITYEQYF. In nucleotides, the CDR3 is TGTGCCAGCAGTTACTCGTTAGGGGGACAGGGGGCGTCGATTACCTACGAGCAGTACTTC.

Only one count was recorded for this clone. This sequence joins TRBV30 and TRBJ1-1; TRBD1 agrees at 8 bases. Trimming removed 7 bases from V and 4 bases from J; junction bases left unmatched: 14. Germline assignment: CDR1 GTSNPN and CDR2 SVGIG (reference sequence). CDR3 length: 15 residues. Here the CDR3 DNA reads TGTGCCTCACACAGGGGGGTTTTACTAAGCACTGAAGCTTTCTTT. It is translated as CASHRGVLLSTEAFF.